Sequencing of this T cell receptor (beta chain) was carried out in a study of CD8+CD57+ T cells in acquired aplastic anemia. Genomic DNA, serving as template, underwent TCR beta VDJ and CDR3 profiling. TCRdb re-called the reads through MiXCR, storing one row per CDR3 protein. Of 250,000 to 350,000 distinct CDR3 sequences in the sample, around 60% were seen once. V shed 8 bases and J shed 9 bases, with 11 bases lying between them. In germline, CDR1 is SEHNR, CDR2 FQNEAQ (reference sequence). The CDR3 has 11 residues. The V call is TRBV7-9, the J call TRBJ2-1; possibly TRBD2 for D (6 bases). Sequenced material: sorted CD4+, CD8+, or CD8+CD57+ T cells (not recorded which) from PBMCs. This receptor was obtained from a human donor with severe aplastic anemia or a healthy control (not recorded which). In DNA, the CDR3 is TGTGCCAGCCAGGAGGGCGGTGAGCAGTTCTTC. Translation gives CASQEGGEQFF.